Only one count was recorded for the clone carrying this T cell receptor beta chain. Method: immunoSEQ multiplex PCR; TCRdb's copy keeps in-frame clones and lacks some. The repertoire holds around 78,000 clones, with around 87% as singletons. The data derive from a study of glioma-infiltrating T cells after dendritic cell vaccination. As for time point: after dendritic cell vaccination, including at tumor progression/relapse. CDR1 and CDR2 from the germline V gene are SGHNT and YENEEA. The CDR3 has 13 residues. V lost 3 bases to trimming and J lost 4 bases, with 7 bases between them. Sequencing was performed on blood, taken after dendritic cell vaccination. This receptor was identified in a human donor with glioblastoma. This chain joins TRBV11-3 and TRBJ1-3; D ambiguous. The CDR3 loop reads CASSFTNGNTIYF. The DNA of the CDR3 is TGTGCCAGCAGCTTTACAAACGGAAACACCATATATTTT.